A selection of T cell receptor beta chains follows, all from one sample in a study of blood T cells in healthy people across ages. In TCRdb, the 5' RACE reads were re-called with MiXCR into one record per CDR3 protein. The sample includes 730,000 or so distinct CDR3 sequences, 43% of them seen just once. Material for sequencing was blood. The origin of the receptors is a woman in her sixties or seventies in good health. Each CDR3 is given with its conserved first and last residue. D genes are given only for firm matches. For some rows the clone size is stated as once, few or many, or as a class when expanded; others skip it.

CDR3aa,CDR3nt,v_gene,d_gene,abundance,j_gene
CSGLAGGPLGDNEQFF,TGCAGCGGGCTAGCGGGAGGGCCGTTGGGTGACAATGAGCAGTTCTTC,TRBV29-1,TRBD2,-,TRBJ2-1
CASSYLKGAYEQYF,TGTGCCAGCAGTTACTTAAAGGGGGCCTACGAGCAGTACTTC,TRBV6-5,-,few,TRBJ2-7
CASSYAASGGYNEQFF,TGTGCCAGCAGTTACGCGGCTAGCGGGGGTTACAATGAGCAGTTCTTC,TRBV6-6,TRBD2,-,TRBJ2-1
CASSASLTGVVYQETQYF,TGTGCCAGCAGCGCCTCACTGACAGGGGTCGTTTACCAAGAGACCCAGTACTTC,TRBV7-9,TRBD1,-,TRBJ2-5
CASMRQGVNQPQHF,TGTGCCAGCATGCGGCAGGGGGTTAATCAGCCCCAGCATTTT,TRBV6-6,TRBD1,few,TRBJ1-5
CASSLEIAGQYNEQFF,TGTGCCAGCAGCTTAGAGATAGCGGGACAATACAATGAGCAGTTCTTC,TRBV11-3,TRBD2,once,TRBJ2-1
CSAVPGGTYNEQFF,TGCAGCGCCGTCCCGGGGGGGACCTACAATGAGCAGTTCTTC,TRBV29-1,TRBD2,many,TRBJ2-1
CASRDRRYSGVNVLTF,TGTGCCAGCCGAGACAGACGGTACTCTGGGGTCAACGTCCTGACTTTC,TRBV2,-,-,TRBJ2-6
CSARAGLAGGSSYNEQYF,TGCAGTGCTAGAGCCGGACTAGCGGGAGGGAGCTCCTACAATGAGCAGTACTTC,TRBV20-1,TRBD2,once,TRBJ2-5
CASSELAGELFF,TGTGCCAGCAGTGAGCTGGCCGGGGAGCTGTTTTTT,TRBV12-3/TRBV12-4,-,once,TRBJ2-2
CASSFAGVSYNEQFF,TGTGCCAGCAGCTTCGCGGGAGTATCCTACAATGAGCAGTTCTTC,TRBV7-3,TRBD2,few,TRBJ2-1
CASSLAETGIYGYTF,TGCGCCAGCAGCTTGGCTGAGACAGGCATCTATGGCTACACCTTC,TRBV5-1,-,-,TRBJ1-2
CSANKQWTESIYNEQFF,TGCAGTGCTAATAAACAATGGACAGAAAGTATATACAATGAGCAGTTCTTC,TRBV20-1,-,-,TRBJ2-1
CASSLEQTGDLLTF,TGTGCCAGCAGCTTAGAACAGACGGGGGATCTACTCACCTTC,TRBV11-1,-,few,TRBJ1-2
CSARDREFGSGNTEAFF,TGCAGTGCTAGAGATCGCGAGTTTGGAAGCGGGAACACTGAAGCTTTCTTT,TRBV20-1,-,few,TRBJ1-1
CASSVSIGNSPPHF,TGCGCCAGCAGTGTGTCCATCGGTAATTCACCCCCCCACTTT,TRBV10-2,-,-,TRBJ1-6
CASSGGQNEQYF,TGTGCCAGCAGTGGAGGACAGAACGAGCAGTACTTC,TRBV2,-,once,TRBJ2-7
CSARTTSGAYNEQFF,TGCAGTGCTAGGACGACTAGCGGCGCCTACAATGAGCAGTTCTTC,TRBV20-1,TRBD2,-,TRBJ2-1
CASRISGLALDTQYF,TGTGCCAGCAGAATATCGGGACTAGCCCTAGATACGCAGTATTTT,TRBV11-2,TRBD2,many,TRBJ2-3
CASNIGRGTDTQYF,TGTGCCAGCAACATAGGGAGGGGCACAGATACGCAGTATTTT,TRBV6-1,TRBD2,few,TRBJ2-3
CASSSHRGRLSYEQYF,TGTGCCAGCAGCTCCCACAGGGGCCGCCTGTCCTACGAGCAGTACTTC,TRBV14,TRBD1,-,TRBJ2-7
CASKRSGSSNEQFF,TGTGCCAGCAAAAGAAGCGGGAGTTCGAATGAGCAGTTCTTC,TRBV14,TRBD2,few,TRBJ2-1
CSVEVRLGTQFF,TGCAGCGTTGAGGTCCGCTTGGGGACCCAGTTCTTC,TRBV29-1,-,-,TRBJ2-1
CASTTGGQGVTPLHF,TGTGCCAGCACCACGGGAGGACAGGGGGTGACACCCCTCCACTTT,TRBV6-6,TRBD1,-,TRBJ1-6
CASSLVGPDSPLHF,TGTGCCAGCAGCTTAGTGGGGCCCGATTCACCCCTCCACTTT,TRBV7-9,-,-,TRBJ1-6
CSARVRGPTNQPQHF,TGCAGTGCTAGAGTGAGGGGTCCGACCAATCAGCCCCAGCATTTT,TRBV20-1,-,-,TRBJ1-5
CASSPRVGRDIQYF,TGTGCCAGCAGCCCCAGGGTGGGGAGGGACATTCAGTACTTC,TRBV7-8,TRBD2,-,TRBJ2-4
CASSQALWGGSYEQYF,TGTGCCAGCAGCCAAGCTCTGTGGGGGGGCTCCTACGAGCAGTACTTC,TRBV3-1,TRBD2,-,TRBJ2-7
CASSQVAGTPSYEQYF,TGTGCCAGCAGCCAAGTAGCCGGGACACCCTCCTACGAGCAGTACTTC,TRBV4-2,-,-,TRBJ2-7
CASSPRRQGITYEQYF,TGTGCCAGCAGTCCCCGCCGACAGGGGATTACCTACGAGCAGTACTTC,TRBV6-2/TRBV6-3,TRBD1,-,TRBJ2-7
CASSLVDRVGNNEQFF,TGTGCCAGCAGCTTGGTTGACAGGGTAGGAAACAATGAGCAGTTCTTC,TRBV5-6,TRBD1,-,TRBJ2-1
CASSHGRAGTDTQYF,TGTGCCAGCAGCCACGGACGAGCGGGCACAGATACGCAGTATTTT,TRBV7-2,-,-,TRBJ2-3
CASSFGQGLREQYF,TGTGCCAGTAGCTTCGGACAGGGGTTGCGGGAGCAGTACTTC,TRBV19,TRBD1,-,TRBJ2-7
CASSRETGYDGYTF,TGTGCCAGCAGCCGAGAGACAGGGTATGACGGCTACACCTTC,TRBV12-3/TRBV12-4,TRBD1,-,TRBJ1-2
CASSLESEFDSGANVLTF,TGTGCCAGCAGCTTAGAATCCGAGTTCGACTCTGGGGCCAACGTCCTGACTTTC,TRBV7-9,-,few,TRBJ2-6
CASSIRDGRHPEKLFF,TGTGCCAGCAGCATAAGGGACGGTCGGCATCCTGAAAAACTGTTTTTT,TRBV7-8,-,few,TRBJ1-4
CASSLGGAGEGEQFF,TGTGCCAGCAGCTTAGGAGGAGCGGGAGAGGGTGAGCAGTTCTTC,TRBV7-2,TRBD2,-,TRBJ2-1
CATSDGSGIPPSTDTQYF,TGTGCCACCAGTGATGGGAGCGGGATCCCCCCTAGCACAGATACGCAGTATTTT,TRBV24-1,TRBD2,-,TRBJ2-3
CASSLAVTSGSETQYF,TGTGCCAGCAGCTTAGCGGTCACTAGCGGGAGTGAGACCCAGTACTTC,TRBV7-8,TRBD2,-,TRBJ2-5
CASSQAPTGFNQPQHF,TGTGCCAGCAGCCAAGCCCCGACAGGGTTCAATCAGCCCCAGCATTTT,TRBV3-1,TRBD1,-,TRBJ1-5
CASRIRGGTHTDEQFF,TGTGCCAGCAGGATCCGCGGGGGCACACACACAGATGAGCAGTTCTTC,TRBV7-2,-,-,TRBJ2-1
CASSPGAGGPLSTDTQYF,TGTGCCAGCAGCCCGGGGGCAGGGGGACCCTTAAGCACAGATACGCAGTATTTT,TRBV9,-,-,TRBJ2-3
CASSNSGRVDFNEQFF,TGTGCCAGTTCGAATAGCGGGAGGGTTGATTTCAATGAGCAGTTCTTC,TRBV7-2,TRBD2,few,TRBJ2-1
CASSLAGTGNEQYF,TGTGCCAGCAGCTTAGCTGGAACAGGGAACGAGCAGTACTTC,TRBV7-6,-,many,TRBJ2-7
CASSPSGGALLFF,TGTGCCAGCAGTCCATCCGGGGGGGCGCTTCTGTTCTTC,TRBV6-5,TRBD2,-,TRBJ2-1